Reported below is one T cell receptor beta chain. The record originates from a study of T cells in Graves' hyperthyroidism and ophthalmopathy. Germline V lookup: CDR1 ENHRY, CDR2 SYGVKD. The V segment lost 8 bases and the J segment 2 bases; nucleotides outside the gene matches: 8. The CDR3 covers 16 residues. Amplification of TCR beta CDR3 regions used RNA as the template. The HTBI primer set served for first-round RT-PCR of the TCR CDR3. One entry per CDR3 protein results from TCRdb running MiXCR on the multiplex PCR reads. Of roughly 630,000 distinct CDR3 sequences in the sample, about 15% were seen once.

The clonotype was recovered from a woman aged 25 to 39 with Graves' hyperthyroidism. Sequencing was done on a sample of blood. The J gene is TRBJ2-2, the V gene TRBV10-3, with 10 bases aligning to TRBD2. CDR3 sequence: CAIGGLAGANTGELFF. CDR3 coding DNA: TGTGCCATCGGTGGCCTAGCGGGGGCCAACACCGGGGAGCTGTTTTTT.